Sequencing of this T cell receptor beta chain was carried out in a study of glioma-infiltrating T cells after dendritic cell vaccination. Study as a whole: Treatment, given 2003 to 2012, was autologous tumor lysate-pulsed dendritic cell vaccination. Study-level points and caveats: Only a small number of patients had complete blood and tumor samples. Survival was not directly related to TCR clonality in these patients.

This CDR3 is 14 amino acids long. V gave up 6 bases and J gave up 6 bases; unmatched junction bases: 6. CDR1 is MDHEN, CDR2 SYDVKM, per germline. Time point specified: after dendritic cell vaccination, including at tumor progression/relapse. Comments on this clone: Its matching antigen is unknown.

The immunoSEQ assay amplified TCRB CDR3 from up to roughly 2 ug DNA. Sequencing was performed with immunoSEQ multiplex PCR; in TCRdb, only in-frame clones are kept and a portion is missing. The data contain 80,000 to 95,000 clones, 85% of them singletons. The clonotype was recovered from a human donor with glioblastoma. Sequences were derived from blood, sampled after dendritic cell vaccination. The rearrangement joins TRBV28 to TRBJ2-2; 8 nucleotides align to TRBD1. CDR3 loop: CASSPGTGSGELFF. The CDR3 bases are TGTGCCAGCAGCCCCGGGACAGGATCCGGGGAGCTGTTTTTT.